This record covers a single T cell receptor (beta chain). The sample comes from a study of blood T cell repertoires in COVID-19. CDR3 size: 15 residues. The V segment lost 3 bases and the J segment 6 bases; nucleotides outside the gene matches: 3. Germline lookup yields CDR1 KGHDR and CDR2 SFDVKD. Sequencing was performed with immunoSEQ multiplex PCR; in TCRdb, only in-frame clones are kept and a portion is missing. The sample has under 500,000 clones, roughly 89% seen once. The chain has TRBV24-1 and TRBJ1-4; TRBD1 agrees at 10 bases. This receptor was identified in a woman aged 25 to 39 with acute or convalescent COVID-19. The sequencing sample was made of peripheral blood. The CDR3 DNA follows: TGTGCCACCAGTGATGGACAGGGGGTGGATGAAAAACTGTTTTTT. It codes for CATSDGQGVDEKLFF.